These T cell receptor beta chains were read from a single sample in a study of CD8 T cells in Susac syndrome. Via MiXCR, TCRdb re-called the immunoSEQ multiplex PCR reads, giving one row per CDR3 protein. The sample lists 150,000 to 190,000 distinct CDR3 sequences; about 95% were seen once. Sequenced: CD8+ T cells from PBMCs. These receptors were collected from a human donor with multiple sclerosis. Each CDR3 is given with its conserved first and last residue. Each record gives: D gene, clone size, V gene, J gene, CDR3 protein, CDR3 DNA. The D gene is left open where the match is weak. Clone size is shown for a subset of rows, as once, few, many or a class of expanded clone.

D: -; size: once; V: TRBV29-1; J: TRBJ1-5; CDR3: CSVQDSSNQPQHF; DNA: TGCAGCGTTCAGGACAGCAGCAATCAGCCCCAGCATTTT
D: -; size: -; V: TRBV15; J: TRBJ2-1; CDR3: CATSIVSSYNEQFF; DNA: TGTGCCACCAGCATTGTCAGCTCCTACAATGAGCAGTTCTTC
D: TRBD1; size: -; V: TRBV12-3/TRBV12-4; J: TRBJ2-1; CDR3: CASSLRDSSYNEQFF; DNA: TGTGCCAGCAGTCTCCGGGACAGCTCCTACAATGAGCAGTTCTTC
D: -; size: -; V: TRBV12-3/TRBV12-4; J: TRBJ2-3; CDR3: CASSPSDTQYF; DNA: TGTGCCAGCTCACCTAGCGATACGCAGTATTTT
D: -; size: -; V: TRBV27; J: TRBJ1-2; CDR3: CASSPGTAGGYTF; DNA: TGTGCCAGCAGTCCCGGGACGGCTGGAGGCTACACCTTC
D: -; size: -; V: TRBV30; J: TRBJ1-3; CDR3: CAWIATINGGNTIYF; DNA: TGTGCCTGGATAGCGACTATAAACGGTGGAAACACCATATATTTT
D: -; size: -; V: TRBV3-1; J: TRBJ1-1; CDR3: CASSPFEGLRTEAFF; DNA: TGTGCCAGCAGCCCGTTTGAGGGCCTACGCACTGAAGCTTTCTTT
D: -; size: -; V: TRBV24-1; J: TRBJ2-2; CDR3: CATSDWAGELFF; DNA: TGTGCCACCAGTGATTGGGCCGGGGAGCTGTTTTTT
D: -; size: -; V: TRBV5-1; J: TRBJ2-5; CDR3: CASKGEDPETQYF; DNA: TGCGCCAGCAAGGGAGAAGATCCAGAGACCCAGTACTTC
D: -; size: -; V: TRBV29-1; J: TRBJ1-1; CDR3: CSVEDTRGVLSEAFF; DNA: TGCAGCGTTGAAGATACCCGAGGAGTACTGTCTGAAGCTTTCTTT
D: -; size: -; V: TRBV14; J: TRBJ1-2; CDR3: CASSQDGDGPYGYTF; DNA: TGTGCCAGCAGCCAAGATGGGGATGGGCCCTATGGCTACACCTTC
D: TRBD2; size: -; V: TRBV30; J: TRBJ2-3; CDR3: CALLPMTSGFTDTQYF; DNA: TGTGCCCTACTTCCAATGACTAGCGGGTTCACAGATACGCAGTATTTT
D: -; size: -; V: TRBV29-1; J: TRBJ2-3; CDR3: CSVETGGTDTQYF; DNA: TGCAGCGTTGAAACGGGGGGCACAGATACGCAGTATTTT
D: -; size: -; V: TRBV7-2; J: TRBJ2-3; CDR3: CAGRAGRSEGDTQYF; DNA: TGTGCCGGTCGGGCGGGACGGAGTGAAGGAGATACGCAGTATTTT
D: -; size: -; V: TRBV7-2; J: TRBJ2-1; CDR3: CASSLGAPFVNEQFF; DNA: TGTGCCAGCAGCTTAGGAGCCCCGTTTGTCAATGAGCAGTTCTTC
D: TRBD2; size: once; V: TRBV29-1; J: TRBJ2-2; CDR3: CSVVGRGGPTGELFF; DNA: TGCAGCGTTGTCGGACGGGGGGGCCCGACCGGGGAGCTGTTTTTT
D: TRBD1; size: -; V: TRBV10-3; J: TRBJ2-3; CDR3: CAIRADRGFSTDTQYF; DNA: TGTGCCATCAGAGCCGACAGGGGATTTAGCACAGATACGCAGTATTTT
D: -; size: few; V: TRBV9; J: TRBJ2-3; CDR3: CASSAGTEVDTQYF; DNA: TGTGCCAGCAGCGCCGGGACGGAGGTGGATACGCAGTATTTT
D: -; size: -; V: TRBV3-1; J: TRBJ2-2; CDR3: CASSQGGLAGELFF; DNA: TGTGCCAGCAGCCAAGGGGGGCTGGCCGGGGAGCTGTTTTTT
D: -; size: -; V: TRBV29-1; J: TRBJ1-1; CDR3: CSVAHRANTEAFF; DNA: TGCAGCGTCGCACACAGGGCGAACACTGAAGCTTTCTTT
D: TRBD1; size: -; V: TRBV27; J: TRBJ2-5; CDR3: CASSLVGRGRETQYF; DNA: TGTGCCAGCAGTTTAGTCGGCAGGGGGCGGGAGACCCAGTACTTC
D: -; size: -; V: TRBV15; J: TRBJ1-5; CDR3: CATSNGGPSQPQHF; DNA: TGTGCCACCAGCAACGGAGGGCCAAGTCAGCCCCAGCATTTT
D: TRBD1; size: -; V: TRBV29-1; J: TRBJ2-1; CDR3: CSHPGTGWDEQFF; DNA: TGCAGCCACCCCGGGACAGGGTGGGATGAGCAGTTCTTC
D: -; size: -; V: TRBV13; J: TRBJ2-1; CDR3: CASSLSPWGNEQFF; DNA: TGTGCCAGCAGCTTAAGCCCGTGGGGGAATGAGCAGTTCTTC
D: -; size: -; V: TRBV11-2; J: TRBJ1-4; CDR3: CASSSEPGSDEKLFF; DNA: TGTGCCAGCAGCTCAGAGCCAGGGAGTGATGAAAAACTGTTTTTT
D: TRBD2; size: once; V: TRBV7-7; J: TRBJ2-3; CDR3: CASSWSGGQDTQYF; DNA: TGTGCTAGCAGCTGGAGCGGGGGGCAGGATACGCAGTATTTT
D: -; size: -; V: TRBV13; J: TRBJ1-1; CDR3: CASSGEGSEAFF; DNA: TGTGCCAGCAGCGGGGAAGGATCTGAAGCTTTCTTT
D: -; size: once; V: TRBV7-6; J: TRBJ1-4; CDR3: CASSLVRTGNEKLFF; DNA: TGTGCCAGCAGCTTAGTAAGGACGGGGAATGAAAAACTGTTTTTT
D: -; size: once; V: TRBV7-9; J: TRBJ1-1; CDR3: CASSLVRGAAEAFF; DNA: TGTGCCAGCAGCTTAGTTCGGGGGGCGGCTGAAGCTTTCTTT
D: -; size: -; V: TRBV6-2/TRBV6-3; J: TRBJ1-1; CDR3: CASSYDRTGMNTEAFF; DNA: TGTGCCAGCAGTTACGACCGAACGGGTATGAACACTGAAGCTTTCTTT
D: -; size: -; V: TRBV4-1; J: TRBJ1-4; CDR3: CASSQLNRPTNEKLFF; DNA: TGCGCCAGCAGCCAACTTAACAGGCCAACTAATGAAAAACTGTTTTTT
D: -; size: -; V: TRBV6-5; J: TRBJ1-6; CDR3: CASSLGQFAASPLHF; DNA: TGTGCCAGCAGCCTCGGACAGTTTGCAGCTTCACCCCTCCACTTT
D: TRBD2; size: -; V: TRBV20-1; J: TRBJ2-1; CDR3: CSARDLGTSGSNEQFF; DNA: TGCAGTGCTAGAGATCTGGGGACTAGCGGATCCAATGAGCAGTTCTTC
D: -; size: -; V: TRBV29-1; J: TRBJ1-2; CDR3: CSVRGGSRGYTF; DNA: TGCAGCGTCCGAGGGGGGTCTCGGGGCTACACCTTC
D: -; size: -; V: TRBV20-1; J: TRBJ2-5; CDR3: CSARVMVRGNQETQYF; DNA: TGCAGTGCTAGAGTGATGGTACGGGGAAATCAAGAGACCCAGTACTTC
D: -; size: -; V: TRBV3-1; J: TRBJ1-1; CDR3: CASSQEDNGGHAEAFF; DNA: TGTGCCAGCAGCCAAGAGGACAATGGAGGACACGCTGAAGCTTTCTTT
D: -; size: -; V: TRBV15; J: TRBJ2-1; CDR3: CATGILQYNEQFF; DNA: TGTGCCACCGGCATACTACAATACAATGAGCAGTTCTTC
D: -; size: -; V: TRBV13; J: TRBJ2-7; CDR3: CASSFSGTRSSYEQYF; DNA: TGTGCCAGCAGCTTCTCTGGGACACGGAGCTCCTACGAGCAGTACTTC
D: -; size: once; V: TRBV7-9; J: TRBJ2-5; CDR3: CASSRMEQQETQYF; DNA: TGTGCCAGCAGCCGAATGGAACAGCAAGAGACCCAGTACTTC
D: -; size: -; V: TRBV29-1; J: TRBJ2-2; CDR3: CSVEEWGAGELFF; DNA: TGCAGCGTTGAAGAATGGGGTGCCGGGGAGCTGTTTTTT
D: -; size: -; V: TRBV20-1; J: TRBJ2-3; CDR3: CSARPTRGTDTQYF; DNA: TGCAGTGCTCGCCCCACGAGGGGCACAGATACGCAGTATTTT
D: -; size: -; V: TRBV5-6; J: TRBJ1-6; CDR3: CASSPGRPYNSPLHF; DNA: TGTGCCAGCAGCCCGGGGAGGCCCTATAATTCACCCCTCCACTTT
D: -; size: -; V: TRBV20-1; J: TRBJ1-1; CDR3: CRVRSNTEAFF; DNA: TGCAGGGTTAGGTCCAACACTGAAGCTTTCTTT
D: TRBD1; size: -; V: TRBV19; J: TRBJ2-4; CDR3: CASIPGQGNIQYF; DNA: TGTGCCAGCATACCCGGACAGGGGAACATTCAGTACTTC
D: -; size: -; V: TRBV4-1; J: TRBJ1-5; CDR3: CASSQVNRADGNQPQHF; DNA: TGCGCCAGCAGCCAAGTTAACAGGGCAGATGGCAATCAGCCCCAGCATTTT
D: -; size: -; V: TRBV12-3/TRBV12-4; J: TRBJ1-1; CDR3: CASSQNTEAFF; DNA: TGTGCCAGCAGCCAGAACACTGAAGCTTTCTTT
D: -; size: -; V: TRBV14; J: TRBJ1-1; CDR3: CASSQGRITEAFF; DNA: TGTGCCAGCAGCCAAGGGAGGATCACTGAAGCTTTCTTT
D: -; size: few; V: TRBV12-3/TRBV12-4; J: TRBJ1-2; CDR3: CASSPGNGYTF; DNA: TGTGCCAGCAGTCCCGGAAATGGCTACACCTTC
D: -; size: -; V: TRBV15; J: TRBJ2-4; CDR3: CATSPRRGSKNIQYF; DNA: TGTGCCACCAGCCCCCGGAGGGGTTCCAAAAACATTCAGTACTTC
D: TRBD1; size: -; V: TRBV11-2; J: TRBJ2-7; CDR3: CASSSRDRPREQYF; DNA: TGTGCCAGCAGCTCCCGGGACAGGCCTCGGGAGCAGTACTTC
D: -; size: -; V: TRBV20-1; J: TRBJ1-1; CDR3: CSARGGEAFF; DNA: TGCAGTGCTAGAGGTGGTGAAGCTTTCTTT
D: -; size: -; V: TRBV24-1; J: TRBJ2-1; CDR3: CATSEGGAAEQFF; DNA: TGTGCCACCAGTGAAGGGGGGGCGGCTGAGCAGTTCTTC
D: -; size: -; V: TRBV11-1; J: TRBJ2-2; CDR3: CASSLPTGWLRDGVTGELFF; DNA: TGTGCCAGCAGCCTACCCACTGGCTGGCTCCGGGACGGCGTCACCGGGGAGCTGTTTTTT